Listed below are T cell receptor beta chains from one sample, sequenced in a study of cytotoxic CD8 clonotypes in ibrutinib-treated CLL. Only in-frame clones appear in the TCRdb table, and some are missing; sequencing was by immunoSEQ multiplex PCR. The sample contains about 200,000 clones, more than 75% of which appear only once. The sequencing here drew on PBMCs, taken after 12 months of ibrutinib treatment. The source is a human donor with chronic lymphocytic leukemia. Each CDR3 is given with its conserved first and last residue. D genes are given only for firm matches. Clone size is shown for a subset of rows, as once, few, many or a class of expanded clone.

v_gene: TRBV7-7; abundance: -; d_gene: TRBD2; j_gene: TRBJ2-7; CDR3nt: TGTGCTAGCAGCTTAGGACCCATTACCGGGGGGGCAGGCGAGCAGTACTTC; CDR3aa: CASSLGPITGGAGEQYF
v_gene: TRBV4-1; abundance: -; d_gene: -; j_gene: TRBJ1-1; CDR3nt: TGCGCCAGCAGCCAAGAAGTTTCAGGGAACACTGAAGCTTTCTTT; CDR3aa: CASSQEVSGNTEAFF
v_gene: TRBV11-2; abundance: -; d_gene: -; j_gene: TRBJ1-1; CDR3nt: TGTGCCAGCAGCTTAGATCGGGGTTTAGAAGCTTTCTTT; CDR3aa: CASSLDRGLEAFF
v_gene: TRBV6-1; abundance: -; d_gene: -; j_gene: TRBJ2-7; CDR3nt: TGTGCCAGCAGATTCGCGGGGCTTGACTACGAGCAGTACTTC; CDR3aa: CASRFAGLDYEQYF
v_gene: TRBV5-6; abundance: -; d_gene: TRBD1; j_gene: TRBJ1-3; CDR3nt: TGTGCCAGCAGCCCGCCCGCGGGACAGGCCTCCTCTGGAAACACCATATATTTT; CDR3aa: CASSPPAGQASSGNTIYF
v_gene: TRBV28; abundance: -; d_gene: TRBD2; j_gene: TRBJ2-1; CDR3nt: TGTGCCAGCAGGGGAGAGACTAGCGGGAGCAATGAGCAGTTCTTC; CDR3aa: CASRGETSGSNEQFF
v_gene: TRBV5-7; abundance: -; d_gene: -; j_gene: TRBJ1-2; CDR3nt: TGTGCCAGCAGCTTGTTAGGGCGCGGCTATGGCTACACCTTC; CDR3aa: CASSLLGRGYGYTF
v_gene: TRBV11-2; abundance: -; d_gene: -; j_gene: TRBJ2-4; CDR3nt: TGTGCCAGCAGCTTAGGAGGACTGCAGCTAGCCAAAAACATTCAGTACTTC; CDR3aa: CASSLGGLQLAKNIQYF
v_gene: TRBV6-5; abundance: -; d_gene: TRBD1; j_gene: TRBJ1-1; CDR3nt: TGTGCCAGCAGTTCGACAGGGGGGAAGGCTGAAGCTTTCTTT; CDR3aa: CASSSTGGKAEAFF
v_gene: TRBV5-1; abundance: -; d_gene: TRBD1; j_gene: TRBJ2-7; CDR3nt: TGCGCCAGCAGCAGGGACAGAGCAAATTACGAGCAGTACTTC; CDR3aa: CASSRDRANYEQYF
v_gene: TRBV30; abundance: -; d_gene: -; j_gene: TRBJ1-2; CDR3nt: TGTGCCTGGAGTGCCGGTCCCGGCGGGGGCTATGGCTACACCTTC; CDR3aa: CAWSAGPGGGYGYTF
v_gene: TRBV7-8; abundance: -; d_gene: TRBD2; j_gene: TRBJ2-1; CDR3nt: TGTGCCAGCAGCCGTACGGTGCTAGCGGGGGGCAATGAGCAGTTCTTC; CDR3aa: CASSRTVLAGGNEQFF
v_gene: TRBV7-9; abundance: -; d_gene: -; j_gene: TRBJ1-2; CDR3nt: TGTGCCAGCAGATCTAACCAGGCCCCGGGGTATGGCTACACCTTC; CDR3aa: CASRSNQAPGYGYTF
v_gene: TRBV5-1; abundance: once; d_gene: -; j_gene: TRBJ2-3; CDR3nt: TGCGCCAGCAGCTTCGGACAGACAGGCACAGATACGCAGTATTTT; CDR3aa: CASSFGQTGTDTQYF
v_gene: TRBV11-2; abundance: -; d_gene: -; j_gene: TRBJ1-1; CDR3nt: TGTGCCAGCAGCCTCAGGGGCACTGAAGCTTTCTTT; CDR3aa: CASSLRGTEAFF
v_gene: TRBV18; abundance: -; d_gene: -; j_gene: TRBJ2-7; CDR3nt: TGTGCCAGCTCACCAAGCAAAGGGGTCCCCTACGAGCAGTACTTC; CDR3aa: CASSPSKGVPYEQYF
v_gene: TRBV7-3; abundance: -; d_gene: -; j_gene: TRBJ1-4; CDR3nt: TGTGCCAGCAGCTTAATCGAGATTGGGGCGGATAATGAAAAACTGTTTTTT; CDR3aa: CASSLIEIGADNEKLFF
v_gene: TRBV28; abundance: -; d_gene: TRBD2; j_gene: TRBJ2-3; CDR3nt: TGTGCCAGCAGCCCCAGCGGGAGTAGGGATACGCAGTATTTT; CDR3aa: CASSPSGSRDTQYF
v_gene: TRBV19; abundance: -; d_gene: TRBD2; j_gene: TRBJ2-1; CDR3nt: TGTGCCAGTAGGGCTAGCGGGGCCTACAATGAGCAGTTCTTC; CDR3aa: CASRASGAYNEQFF
v_gene: TRBV11-2; abundance: -; d_gene: -; j_gene: TRBJ1-5; CDR3nt: TGTGCCAGCAGCCTAGGGGTGGCTAGCAATCAGCCCCAGCATTTT; CDR3aa: CASSLGVASNQPQHF
v_gene: TRBV5-1; abundance: -; d_gene: -; j_gene: TRBJ2-3; CDR3nt: TGCGCCAGCAGCTTACAGAGTCTTAGCACAGATACGCAGTATTTT; CDR3aa: CASSLQSLSTDTQYF
v_gene: TRBV9; abundance: -; d_gene: -; j_gene: TRBJ2-2; CDR3nt: TGTGCCAGCAGCGTCCTCACAGGGAACACCGGGGAGCTGTTTTTT; CDR3aa: CASSVLTGNTGELFF
v_gene: TRBV20-1; abundance: -; d_gene: -; j_gene: TRBJ2-5; CDR3nt: TGCAGTGTCAAAGAGACCCAGTACTTC; CDR3aa: CSVKETQYF
v_gene: TRBV27; abundance: -; d_gene: TRBD1; j_gene: TRBJ2-1; CDR3nt: TGTGCCAGCAGTCTAGGGACAGGAACCTACAATGAGCAGTTCTTC; CDR3aa: CASSLGTGTYNEQFF
v_gene: TRBV2; abundance: once; d_gene: TRBD1; j_gene: TRBJ1-1; CDR3nt: TGTGCCAGCAGGGCGACAGGGAGCACTGAAGCTTTCTTT; CDR3aa: CASRATGSTEAFF
v_gene: TRBV30; abundance: -; d_gene: -; j_gene: TRBJ2-5; CDR3nt: TGTGCCTGGACCCCAGGGGAATTGGAGACCCAGTACTTC; CDR3aa: CAWTPGELETQYF
v_gene: TRBV6-5; abundance: -; d_gene: TRBD2; j_gene: TRBJ2-1; CDR3nt: TGTGCCAGCAGTTCCCTAGCGGGAGGGCGGGATGAGCAGTTCTTC; CDR3aa: CASSSLAGGRDEQFF
v_gene: TRBV11-2; abundance: -; d_gene: -; j_gene: TRBJ2-1; CDR3nt: TGCGCCAGCAGCTATAACAATGAGCAGTTCTTC; CDR3aa: CASSYNNEQFF
v_gene: TRBV21-1; abundance: few; d_gene: -; j_gene: TRBJ1-1; CDR3nt: TGTGCCAGCAGCAAGTCCGGGACACTAGGGGACACTGAAGCTTTCTTT; CDR3aa: CASSKSGTLGDTEAFF
v_gene: TRBV5-4; abundance: many; d_gene: -; j_gene: TRBJ1-1; CDR3nt: TGTGCCAGCAGCTTGCAATTGGGGGCCGCCACTGAAGCTTTCTTT; CDR3aa: CASSLQLGAATEAFF
v_gene: TRBV5-4; abundance: -; d_gene: TRBD1; j_gene: TRBJ2-5; CDR3nt: TGTGCCAGCAGCTCCCGGACAGGGCAAGAGACCCAGTACTTC; CDR3aa: CASSSRTGQETQYF
v_gene: TRBV5-1; abundance: -; d_gene: -; j_gene: TRBJ2-5; CDR3nt: TGCGCCAGCAGCTTGGTTGGTCTGAAAGAGACCCAGTACTTC; CDR3aa: CASSLVGLKETQYF
v_gene: TRBV25-1; abundance: -; d_gene: TRBD2; j_gene: TRBJ2-5; CDR3nt: TGTGCCAGCACTGGTAGCGGGGGGCCCCAAGAGACCCAGTACTTC; CDR3aa: CASTGSGGPQETQYF